The 18 T cell receptor beta chains below were found in one sample sequenced in a study of tumor-infiltrating lymphocytes in primary liver carcinoma. The source material, 20-30 mg of unsorted bulk tissue, was used to co-extract RNA and DNA. TCR beta cDNA was made from approximately 500 ng total RNA with a constant-region primer. Amplification in three nested multiplex PCR rounds with slightly modified ARM-PCR gave rise to TCR beta libraries. A C-beta reverse primer was combined with TRBV1-TRBV30 forward primers in the first two PCR rounds, and each round had approximately 10 cycles. TCRdb recomputed calls from the multiplex PCR reads with MiXCR, one row per CDR3 protein. The repertoire holds about 70,000 distinct CDR3 sequences, with more than 60% as singletons. The sequenced material came from liver tumor tissue from sampling region 4. The subset here: tumor region T4, right-lateral pole. These receptors all stem from a man aged 40-50 years with primary liver carcinoma and hepatitis B virus infection.

The J gene is TRBJ2-4, the V gene TRBV4-1; the match to TRBD2 covers 8 bases. V lost 6 bases to trimming and J lost 9 bases; unmatched junction nucleotides: 16. This CDR3 comprises 16 residues. The germline V gene encodes CDR1 MGHRA and CDR2 YSYEKL. The CDR3, as DNA: TGCGCCAGCAGGCAGTCACTAGCGGCCACCCAGCGCATTCAGTACTTC. Its protein product is CASRQSLAATQRIQYF.

This clonotype was detected ten times or more. The V call is TRBV30, the J call TRBJ2-5, with 9 bases that match TRBD2. CDR1 and CDR2 (germline): GTSNPN, SVGIG (reference sequence). With V trimmed by 2 bases and J by 3 bases, 7 bases remained unmatched. CDR3 size: 15 residues. In DNA form, the CDR3 reads TGTGCCTGGAGTCAAAGAGCTAGCGGGAAAGAGACCCAGTACTTC. Protein product: CAWSQRASGKETQYF.

For the CDR3, the DNA is TGTATCAGCAGCTTGGAAGGCGCGTACTATGGCTACACCTTC. Translating gives CISSLEGAYYGYTF. The V gene is TRBV5-5, the J gene TRBJ1-2; no definite D call. Per the germline V gene, CDR1 is SGHKS and CDR2 is YYEKEE (reference sequence). The CDR3 extends over 14 amino acids.

This chain links TRBV11-1 with TRBJ2-6; D is possibly TRBD2 (5 bases). CDR1 SGHAT and CDR2 FQDESV come from the germline V gene (reference sequence). The V end lost 5 bases, the J end lost 3 bases, and 23 bases lay between the germline ends. CDR3 length: 19 amino acids. CDR3 in amino acids: CASSPRGSGVSFGANVLTF. CDR3 in DNA: TGTGCCAGCAGCCCCCGTGGGAGCGGTGTTAGCTTTGGGGCCAACGTCCTGACTTTC.

Turning to this clonotype: A read error is likely, as this CDR3 ends without the conserved phenylalanine or tryptophan. The V gene is TRBV6-5, the J gene TRBJ1-1, with TRBD1 as a possible D gene (5 bases). Germline V CDR1 and CDR2: MNHEY, SVGAGI. The CDR3 totals 14 residues. The V gene lost 10 bases and the J gene lost 2 bases, with 17 bases spanning the gap. CDR3 sequence: CATCRRGLNTEAFL. CDR3 DNA sequence: TGTGCCACTTGCCGGCGGGGCCTCAACACTGAAGCTTTCCTC.

The J gene is TRBJ2-5, the V gene TRBV7-2; 7 nucleotides agree with TRBD1. The germline gives CDR1 SGHTA, CDR2 FQGNSA. The CDR3 has 14 residues. V lost 2 bases to trimming and J lost 3 bases; unmatched junction nucleotides: 3. The chain's CDR3 is CASSLMTGKETQYF. In DNA form, the CDR3 reads TGTGCCAGCAGCTTAATGACAGGGAAAGAGACCCAGTACTTC. The full variable domain, its missing parts supplied by reference TRBV7-2 and TRBJ2-5, is GAGVSQSPSNKVTEKGKDVELRCDPISGHTALYWYRQSLGQGLEFLIYFQGNSAPDKSGLPSDRFSAERTGGSVSTLTIQRTQQEDSAVYLCASSLMTGKETQYFGPGTRLLVL.

This chain joins TRBV19 and TRBJ1-5; D is undetermined. The germline CDR1 and CDR2 sequences are LNHDA and SQIVND (reference sequence). The CDR3 spans 15 residues. Trimming stripped 9 bases from V and 4 bases from J, with 19 bases between. CDR3 sequence: CASSFMIVGNQPQHF. The CDR3 DNA reads as TGTGCCAGCAGTTTTATGATAGTGGGAAATCAGCCCCAGCATTTT.

In regard to this clonotype: An end of the junction differs from the germline gene, which may be a read error. This chain joins TRBV29-1 and TRBJ1-1, with TRBD1 matching 7 bases. Germline CDR1 is SQVTM and CDR2 is ANQGSEA. The CDR3 is made up of 14 amino acids. The CDR3 DNA follows: TGCAGCGTCCAAAGACAGGGCGTGGGCACTGAAGCATTCTTT. This sequence encodes CSVQRQGVGTEAFF.

Notes on this clonotype: Germline is not matched at one junction end, which may reflect a read error. V and J are TRBV28 and TRBJ2-1; 12 positions agree with TRBD2. The CDR3 contains 18 residues. Germline V gene sequence: CDR1 MDHEN, CDR2 SYDVKM. DNA for the CDR3: TGTGCCGGCAGTTTAGTTTCCCGGTTGGCTAGCGGGAGGGATGAGCAGTTCTTC. Protein: CAGSLVSRLASGRDEQFF.

This clonotype occurred many times. This sequence joins TRBV12-3 or TRBV12-4 and TRBJ2-7; TRBD1 matches 9 bases. The CDR3 has 14 amino acids. V lost 5 bases and J lost 6; bases outside the gene matches: 8. In DNA form, the CDR3 reads TGTGCCAGCAGTATACTTGCGACAGGGGGCGAGCAGTACTTC. Encoded protein: CASSILATGGEQYF.

This chain joins TRBV6-5 and TRBJ2-1; D possibly corresponds to TRBD1 (6 bases). The CDR3 totals 14 residues. The V end was cut by 6 bases, the J end by 12 bases, with 21 bases between. Germline CDR1 and CDR2: MNHEY and SVGAGI. This chain's CDR3 is CASRIYRADHAQFF. The DNA of the CDR3 is TGTGCCAGCAGGATATACAGGGCCGACCATGCGCAGTTCTTC.

This clonotype was recorded only once. At one of its ends the junction is not consistent with the germline gene, which may arise from a read error. The chain joins TRBV11-2 to TRBJ1-3, with D possibly being TRBD1 (5 bases). The CDR3 is made up of 13 amino acids. Germline V gene lookup returns CDR1 SGHAT and CDR2 FQNNGV. CDR3 sequence (DNA): TGTACCTCAGCCCAGGGAGCTGGAACCACCATATATTTC. The encoded protein is CTSAQGAGTTIYF. Complete variable domain (other parts from reference TRBV11-2 and TRBJ1-3): EAGVAQSPRYKIIEKRQSVAFWCNPISGHATLYWYQQILGQGPKLLIQFQNNGVVDDSQLPKDRFSAERLKGVDSTLKIQPAKLEDSAVYLCTSAQGAGTTIYFGEGSWLTVV.

As concerns this clonotype: The CDR3 end shows no conserved phenylalanine or tryptophan, and so a read error is likely. The chain uses TRBV6-1 and TRBJ2-2, with 7 bases matching TRBD2. The CDR3 runs 17 residues. Germline V gene sequence: CDR1 MNHNS, CDR2 SASEGT. CDR3 nucleotides: TGTGCAAGCAGTGTGTTAGAGGGAGGGCCGAACACCGGGGAGCTGTTTTGT. Amino acids: CASSVLEGGPNTGELFC.

Regarding this clonotype: Compared with germline, one end of the junction differs, possibly owing to a read error. This chain joins TRBV11-2 and TRBJ2-1; a weak D match, TRBD1 (5 bases). Germline V CDR1 and CDR2: SGHAT, FQNNGV. The CDR3 is made up of 13 amino acids. The CDR3, as DNA: TGTGCCGGCAGACCCACAGGTCGCAATGAGCAGTCCTTC. It encodes CAGRPTGRNEQSF. The variable domain in full, with the rest retrieved from reference TRBV11-2 and TRBJ2-1, is EAGVAQSPRYKIIEKRQSVAFWCNPISGHATLYWYQQILGQGPKLLIQFQNNGVVDDSQLPKDRFSAERLKGVDSTLKIQPAKLEDSAVYLCAGRPTGRNEQSFGPGTRLTVL.

In its sample, this clonotype was seen a few times. The rearrangement links TRBV29-1 to TRBJ2-1; TRBD2 matches 8 bases. Unmatched junction bases numbered 11, after V lost 7 bases and J lost 9 bases. The germline V gene has CDR1 SQVTM and CDR2 ANQGSEA. The CDR3 covers 13 residues. The CDR3 nucleotides are TGCAGCGCAGAGGGGACTAGTGGCAGTGAGCAGTTCTTC. This encodes CSAEGTSGSEQFF.

J is TRBJ1-6 and V is TRBV20-1; 7 nucleotides align to TRBD1. The CDR3 loop spans 13 amino acids. The J segment lost 6 bases and the V segment lost 6 bases, leaving 5 bases of the junction unmatched. In germline, CDR1 is DFQATT, CDR2 SNEGSKA (reference sequence). CDR3 nucleotides: TGCAGTGCCCACCGGGACAGTAATTCACCCCTCCACTTT. Translating it yields CSAHRDSNSPLHF.

This rearrangement joins TRBV6-5 to TRBJ2-1; 7 bases line up with TRBD1. CDR1 and CDR2 (germline): MNHEY, SVGAGI. Germline trimming cut 5 bases from V and 6 bases from J; bases unmatched to any gene: 7. The CDR3 contains 14 residues. This CDR3 is CASSRQDRTNEQFF. Here the CDR3 DNA reads TGTGCCAGCAGTAGGCAGGACAGGACCAATGAGCAGTTCTTC.

The chain employs TRBV2 and TRBJ2-3; a possible D gene is TRBD2 (6 bases). This CDR3 contains 11 residues. Trimming stripped 7 bases from V and 4 bases from J, with 6 bases between. Germline loops: CDR1 SNHLY, CDR2 FYNNEI. The CDR3 region is CASKRADTQYF. The CDR3 DNA reads as TGTGCCAGCAAGCGGGCAGATACGCAGTATTTT.